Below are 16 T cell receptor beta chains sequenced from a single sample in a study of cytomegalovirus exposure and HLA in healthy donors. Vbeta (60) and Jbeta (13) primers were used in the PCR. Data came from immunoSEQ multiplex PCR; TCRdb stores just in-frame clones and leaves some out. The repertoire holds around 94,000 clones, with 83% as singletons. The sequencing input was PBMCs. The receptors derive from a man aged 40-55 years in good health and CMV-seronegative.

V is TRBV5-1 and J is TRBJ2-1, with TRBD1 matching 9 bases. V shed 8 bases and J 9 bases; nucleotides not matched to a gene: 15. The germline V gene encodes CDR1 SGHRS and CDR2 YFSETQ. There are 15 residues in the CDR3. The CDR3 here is CASRSQLTGGREQFF. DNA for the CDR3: TGCGCCAGTCGCTCCCAGCTGACAGGGGGACGTGAGCAGTTCTTC.

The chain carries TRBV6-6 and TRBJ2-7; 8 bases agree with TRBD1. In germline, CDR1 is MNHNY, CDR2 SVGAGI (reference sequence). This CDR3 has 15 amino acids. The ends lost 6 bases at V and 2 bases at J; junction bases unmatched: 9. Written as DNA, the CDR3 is TGTGCCAGCAGCCCCCCCGGGACAGGAGCCTACGAGCAGTACTTC. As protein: CASSPPGTGAYEQYF.

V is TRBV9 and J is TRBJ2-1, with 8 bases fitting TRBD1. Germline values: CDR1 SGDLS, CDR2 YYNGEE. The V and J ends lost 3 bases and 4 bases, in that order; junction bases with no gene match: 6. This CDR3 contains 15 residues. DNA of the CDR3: TGTGCCAGCAGCGCCCCGGGACAGGAATACAATGAGCAGTTCTTC. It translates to CASSAPGQEYNEQFF.

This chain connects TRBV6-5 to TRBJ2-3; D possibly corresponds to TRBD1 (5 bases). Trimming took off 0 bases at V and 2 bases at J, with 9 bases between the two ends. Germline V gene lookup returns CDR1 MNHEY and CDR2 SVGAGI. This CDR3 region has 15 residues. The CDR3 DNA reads TGTGCCAGCAGTTACTCGGGGCATCTCACAGATACGCAGTATTTT. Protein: CASSYSGHLTDTQYF.

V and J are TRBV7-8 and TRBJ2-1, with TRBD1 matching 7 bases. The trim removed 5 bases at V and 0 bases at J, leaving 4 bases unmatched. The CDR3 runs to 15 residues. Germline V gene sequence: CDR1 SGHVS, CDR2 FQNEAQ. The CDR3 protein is CASSVQGFSYNEQFF. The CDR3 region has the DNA TGTGCCAGCAGCGTACAGGGGTTCTCCTACAATGAGCAGTTCTTC.

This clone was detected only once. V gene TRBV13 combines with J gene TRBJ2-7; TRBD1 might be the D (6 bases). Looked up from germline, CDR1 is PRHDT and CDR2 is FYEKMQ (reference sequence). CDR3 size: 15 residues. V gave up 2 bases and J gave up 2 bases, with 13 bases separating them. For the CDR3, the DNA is TGTGCCAGCAGCTTAAGGGCAGGGGTCGCCTACGAGCAGTACTTC. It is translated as CASSLRAGVAYEQYF.

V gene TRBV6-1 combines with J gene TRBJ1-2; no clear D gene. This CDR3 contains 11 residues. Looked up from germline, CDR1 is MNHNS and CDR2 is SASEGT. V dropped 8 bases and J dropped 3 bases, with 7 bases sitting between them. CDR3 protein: CASARDYGYTF. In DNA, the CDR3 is TGTGCCAGCGCCCGGGACTATGGCTACACCTTC.

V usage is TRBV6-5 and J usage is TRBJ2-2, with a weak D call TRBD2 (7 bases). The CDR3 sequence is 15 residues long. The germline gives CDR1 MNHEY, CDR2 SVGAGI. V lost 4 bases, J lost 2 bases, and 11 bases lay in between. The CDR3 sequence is CASSLRGANTGELFF. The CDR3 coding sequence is TGTGCCAGCAGTTTACGGGGGGCTAACACCGGGGAGCTGTTTTTT.

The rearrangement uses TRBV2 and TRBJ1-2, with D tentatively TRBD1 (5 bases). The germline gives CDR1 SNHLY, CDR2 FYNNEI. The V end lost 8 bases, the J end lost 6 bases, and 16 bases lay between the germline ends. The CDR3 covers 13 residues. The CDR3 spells CASRETVQHGYTF. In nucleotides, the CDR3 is TGTGCCAGCCGGGAGACAGTCCAACATGGCTACACCTTC.

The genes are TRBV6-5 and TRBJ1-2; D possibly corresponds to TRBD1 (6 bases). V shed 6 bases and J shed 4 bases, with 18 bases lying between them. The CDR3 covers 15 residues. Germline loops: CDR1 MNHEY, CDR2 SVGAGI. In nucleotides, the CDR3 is TGTGCCAGCAGACCTGAAAGCCAGGGGAGCTATGGCTACACCTTC. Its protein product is CASRPESQGSYGYTF.

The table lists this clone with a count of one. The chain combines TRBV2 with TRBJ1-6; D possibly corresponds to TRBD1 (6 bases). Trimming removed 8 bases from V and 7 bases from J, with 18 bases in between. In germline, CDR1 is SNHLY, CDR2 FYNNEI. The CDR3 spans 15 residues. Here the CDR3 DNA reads TGTGCCAGCGAGAATCAGGGGATTAGGAATTCACCCCTCCACTTT. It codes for CASENQGIRNSPLHF.

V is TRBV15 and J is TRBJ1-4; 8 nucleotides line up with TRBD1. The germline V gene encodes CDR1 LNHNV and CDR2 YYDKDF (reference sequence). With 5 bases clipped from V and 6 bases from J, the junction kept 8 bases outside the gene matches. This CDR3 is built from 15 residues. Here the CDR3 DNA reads TGTGCCACCAGCCCGCGGACAGGGTTGGATGAAAAACTGTTTTTT. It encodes CATSPRTGLDEKLFF. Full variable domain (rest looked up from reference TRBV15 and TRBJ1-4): DAMVIQNPRYQVTQFGKPVTLSCSQTLNHNVMYWYQQKSSQAPKLLFHYYDKDFNNEADTPDNFQSRRPNTSFCFLDIRSPGLGDTAMYLCATSPRTGLDEKLFFGSGTQLSVL.

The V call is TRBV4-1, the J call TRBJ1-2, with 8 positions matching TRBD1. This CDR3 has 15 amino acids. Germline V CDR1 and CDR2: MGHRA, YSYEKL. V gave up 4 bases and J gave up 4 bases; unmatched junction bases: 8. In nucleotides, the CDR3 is TGCGCCAGCAGCCCCTCAGGGGGCGCGTTCTATGGCTACACCTTC. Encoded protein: CASSPSGGAFYGYTF.

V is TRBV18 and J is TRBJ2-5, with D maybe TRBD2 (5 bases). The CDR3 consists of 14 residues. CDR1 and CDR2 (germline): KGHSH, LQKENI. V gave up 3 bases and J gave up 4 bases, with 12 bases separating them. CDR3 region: CASSPAAERETQYF. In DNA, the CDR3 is TGTGCCAGCTCACCCGCAGCGGAACGAGAGACCCAGTACTTC.

CDR3 coding DNA: TGTGCCAGCAGCCCCCGTGGCGGCGAGCAGTACTTC. This gives the protein CASSPRGGEQYF. V gene TRBV13 combines with J gene TRBJ2-7; D gene unclear. The ends were cut back, 5 bases at V and 6 bases at J, with 11 bases in the middle. Germline V gene sequence: CDR1 PRHDT, CDR2 FYEKMQ (reference sequence). The CDR3 runs to 12 residues. Full variable domain (rest looked up from reference TRBV13 and TRBJ2-7): AAGVIQSPRHLIKEKRETATLKCYPIPRHDTVYWYQQGPGQDPQFLISFYEKMQSDKGSIPDRFSAQQFSDYHSELNMSSLELGDSALYFCASSPRGGEQYFGPGTRLTVT.

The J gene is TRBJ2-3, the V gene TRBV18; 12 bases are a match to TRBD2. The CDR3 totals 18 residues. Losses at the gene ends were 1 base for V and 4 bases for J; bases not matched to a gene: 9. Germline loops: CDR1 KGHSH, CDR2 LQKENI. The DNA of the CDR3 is TGTGCCAGCTCACCACGGGCTCCTACTAGCGGGGGGCCAGATACGCAGTATTTT. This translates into CASSPRAPTSGGPDTQYF.